A single sample is the source of the 18 T cell receptor beta chains below, sequenced in a study of blood T cell repertoires in COVID-19. TCRdb's table, derived via immunoSEQ multiplex PCR, lists solely in-frame clones and lacks some. The sample yields approximately 270,000 clones, around 85% seen once. What was sequenced was PBMCs or T cells enriched from blood (not recorded which). The receptor source for this set is a woman in her twenties or thirties who had recovered from COVID-19.

This clone came up a few times. This chain connects TRBV11-2 to TRBJ2-7; D is possibly TRBD2 (6 bases). This CDR3 contains 16 residues. Germline lookup yields CDR1 SGHAT and CDR2 FQNNGV. The germline V and J ends were trimmed by 5 bases and 3 bases, with 20 bases remaining between them. This CDR3 is CASSPIKGRDGYEQYF. For the CDR3, the DNA is TGTGCCAGCAGCCCAATTAAGGGGCGGGACGGCTACGAGCAGTACTTC. The full variable domain, its missing parts supplied by reference TRBV11-2 and TRBJ2-7, is EAGVAQSPRYKIIEKRQSVAFWCNPISGHATLYWYQQILGQGPKLLIQFQNNGVVDDSQLPKDRFSAERLKGVDSTLKIQPAKLEDSAVYLCASSPIKGRDGYEQYFGPGTRLTVT.

The rearrangement uses TRBV20-1 and TRBJ1-4, with D possibly TRBD1 on 6 matching bases. This CDR3 is built from 17 residues. V shed 3 bases and J shed 4 bases, with 21 bases lying between them. Germline CDR1 reads DFQATT; CDR2 reads SNEGSKA (reference sequence). The CDR3 nucleotides are TGCAGTGCTAGTGAGGGGGGTTTAACAGGTTTTAATGAAAAACTGTTTTTT. It is translated as CSASEGGLTGFNEKLFF.

The chain has TRBV28 and TRBJ1-2; D possibly corresponds to TRBD1 (5 bases). Germline CDR1 is MDHEN and CDR2 is SYDVKM. The CDR3 length is 13 residues. Trimming shortened V by 3 bases and J by 7 bases, and 12 bases separated the two germline ends. The CDR3 DNA is TGTGCCAGCAGTTTTATTCGACAGCTTGGCTACACCTTC. Translated, it gives CASSFIRQLGYTF.

This clone was counted a single time. The chain combines TRBV4-1 with TRBJ1-1, with D possibly matching TRBD1 (6 bases). Looked up from germline, CDR1 is MGHRA and CDR2 is YSYEKL. CDR3 length: 16 residues. V lost 0 bases, J lost 4 bases, and 15 bases lay in between. Here the CDR3 reads CASSQEGPGVGTEAFF. The CDR3 DNA reads TGCGCCAGCAGCCAAGAAGGCCCAGGGGTGGGCACTGAAGCTTTCTTT.

The rearrangement uses TRBV10-3 and TRBJ1-6; D remains unclear. CDR3 length: 13 residues. CDR1 and CDR2 (germline): ENHRY, SYGVKD. V lost 8 bases to trimming and J lost 7 bases, with 12 bases between them. CDR3 in DNA: TGTGCCATCTGGGCAGGAAACAATTCACCCCTCCACTTT. The encoded protein is CAIWAGNNSPLHF.

This clone turned up a few times. The genes are TRBV5-1 and TRBJ2-2; 7 nucleotides match TRBD2. The CDR3 consists of 15 residues. The V gene's germline CDR1 is SGHRS and CDR2 YFSETQ. With 2 bases clipped from V and 4 bases from J, the junction kept 5 bases outside the gene matches. Written as DNA, the CDR3 is TGCGCCAGCAGCTTCCAAGGGGAGGGCACCGGGGAGCTGTTTTTT. Its translation is CASSFQGEGTGELFF.

V gene TRBV3-1 (or the pseudogene TRBV3-2) combines with J gene TRBJ1-2; D unclear. Germline V lookup: CDR1 LGHDT, CDR2 YNNKEL (reference sequence). There are 14 residues in the CDR3. Trimming took off 0 bases at V and 1 base at J, with 6 bases between the two ends. CDR3 protein: CASSQDRGNYGYTF. The DNA for the CDR3 is TGTGCCAGCAGCCAAGACCGGGGTAACTATGGCTACACCTTC.

The rearrangement joins TRBV28 to TRBJ1-4, with D unresolved. V dropped 2 bases and J dropped 8 bases, with 9 bases sitting between them. The CDR3 extends over 13 amino acids. Germline V gives CDR1 MDHEN, CDR2 SYDVKM. CDR3 sequence reads: CASSLVQLEKLFF. The CDR3 bases are TGTGCCAGCAGTTTAGTACAGCTCGAAAAACTGTTTTTT.

This sequence joins TRBV7-9 and TRBJ1-5; D call uncertain. The germline gives CDR1 SEHNR, CDR2 FQNEAQ (reference sequence). The CDR3 consists of 13 residues. Trimming removed 5 bases from V and 7 bases from J, with 12 bases in between. This CDR3 reads CASSQDGLQPQHF. The CDR3, as DNA: TGTGCCAGCAGCCAAGATGGGCTCCAGCCCCAGCATTTT.

CDR3 in DNA: TGTGCCAGCAGCTTAGGATCCGGGACAGGGGTAACCGGGGAGCTGTTTTTT. Translation gives CASSLGSGTGVTGELFF. The rearrangement joins TRBV7-7 to TRBJ2-2; TRBD1 aligns across 10 bases. V shed 1 base and J 5 bases; nucleotides not matched to a gene: 7. The CDR3 runs to 17 residues. Germline assignment: CDR1 SSHAT and CDR2 FNYEAQ (reference sequence).

The rearrangement uses TRBV18 and TRBJ1-5; D is perhaps TRBD1 (6 bases). The length of the CDR3 is 14 residues. Per the germline V gene, CDR1 is KGHSH and CDR2 is LQKENI. Trimming stripped 6 bases from V and 7 bases from J, with 16 bases between. The CDR3: CASSDQGLGQPQHF. The DNA of the CDR3 is TGTGCCAGCTCGGACCAGGGGCTGGGGCAGCCCCAGCATTTT.

The V gene is TRBV19, the J gene TRBJ1-4; 7 nucleotides line up with TRBD1. The CDR3 loop spans 15 amino acids. V lost 3 bases and J lost 4; bases outside the gene matches: 5. Germline CDR1 and CDR2: LNHDA and SQIVND (reference sequence). CDR3 in amino acids: CASSMTGRNNEKLFF. In nucleotides, the CDR3 is TGTGCCAGTAGTATGACAGGGAGGAATAATGAAAAACTGTTTTTT.

V usage is TRBV29-1 and J usage is TRBJ2-2; TRBD2 might be the D (6 bases). This CDR3 has 14 amino acids. V lost 2 bases, J lost 4 bases, and 11 bases lay in between. Germline values: CDR1 SQVTM, CDR2 ANQGSEA. CDR3 loop: CSVEKVSGTGELFF. The DNA of the CDR3 is TGCAGCGTTGAAAAGGTTAGCGGCACCGGGGAGCTGTTTTTT.

The genes are TRBV28 and TRBJ1-4, with D unclear. The germline V gene has CDR1 MDHEN and CDR2 SYDVKM. This CDR3 has 11 amino acids. Deletions cut 5 bases from V and 8 bases from J, with 6 bases between. CDR3 in DNA: TGTGCCAGCAGTATCCAGGAAAAACTGTTTTTT. Amino acid sequence: CASSIQEKLFF. Complete variable domain (other parts from reference TRBV28 and TRBJ1-4): DVKVTQSSRYLVKRTGEKVFLECVQDMDHENMFWYRQDPGLGLRLIYFSYDVKMKEKGDIPEGYSVSREKKERFSLILESASTNQTSMYLCASSIQEKLFFGSGTQLSVL.

The chain couples TRBV28 to TRBJ2-7; D may be TRBD2 (5 bases). The ends were cut back, 3 bases at V and 9 bases at J, with 9 bases in the middle. CDR3 length equals 11 residues. Germline CDR1 is MDHEN and CDR2 is SYDVKM. The CDR3 region has the DNA TGTGCCAGCAGTTTTGAGGGCAGGCAGTACTTC. Its protein product is CASSFEGRQYF.

The chain links TRBV28 to TRBJ1-6; 10 nucleotides agree with TRBD1. The CDR3 contains 14 residues. Per the germline V gene, CDR1 is MDHEN and CDR2 is SYDVKM. Trimming removed 5 bases from V and 8 bases from J; junction bases left unmatched: 3. The DNA of the CDR3 is TGTGCCAGCAGTGCCGGGACAGGGGATTCACCCCTCCACTTT. This sequence encodes CASSAGTGDSPLHF. The full variable domain, rest sourced from reference TRBV28 and TRBJ1-6, is DVKVTQSSRYLVKRTGEKVFLECVQDMDHENMFWYRQDPGLGLRLIYFSYDVKMKEKGDIPEGYSVSREKKERFSLILESASTNQTSMYLCASSAGTGDSPLHFGNGTRLTVT.

This sequence joins TRBV4-1 and TRBJ2-3, with 7 bases matching TRBD1. CDR3 length equals 15 residues. The trim removed 4 bases at V and 2 bases at J, leaving 6 bases unmatched. The germline gives CDR1 MGHRA, CDR2 YSYEKL. The CDR3 sequence: CASSPRDRITDTQYF. Here the CDR3 DNA reads TGCGCCAGCAGCCCCCGGGACAGAATCACAGATACGCAGTATTTT.

The chain has TRBV28 and TRBJ1-5; D is unresolved. Germline loops: CDR1 MDHEN, CDR2 SYDVKM. The CDR3 has 13 amino acids. Trimming pared 3 bases from V and 9 bases from J, leaving 12 bases between. The CDR3 loop reads CASSFGGPRPQHF. CDR3 DNA sequence: TGTGCCAGCAGTTTTGGAGGCCCAAGGCCCCAGCATTTT. The full variable domain, with the rest looked up from reference TRBV28 and TRBJ1-5, is DVKVTQSSRYLVKRTGEKVFLECVQDMDHENMFWYRQDPGLGLRLIYFSYDVKMKEKGDIPEGYSVSREKKERFSLILESASTNQTSMYLCASSFGGPRPQHFGDGTRLSIL.